This T cell receptor (beta chain) was sequenced in a study of shared clonotypes between healthy human individuals. On the study more broadly: In total, the donors were a couple of women and a few men aged 18 to 49.

CDR1 and CDR2 (germline): SGHRS, YFSETQ. Deletions cut 3 bases from V and 9 bases from J, with 10 bases between. The CDR3 runs 11 residues. CD4+ cell separation produced CD45RA+ naive and CD45RA-negative memory subsets. For each subset, genomic DNA was distributed in equal portions over several immunoSEQ plates. Replicate PCRs run on sorted subsets employed approximately 0.2 ug DNA, 30,000 to 35,000 T cell genomes. Repertoires were generated with immunoSEQ multiplex PCR, while TCRdb's copy carries only in-frame clones and drops some. Among more than 1.2 million clones listed, approximately 98.5% were seen once. This clone occurred once.

Sequencing used naive CD4+ T cells sorted from blood. As for subset: CD45RA+ positively selected. The clonotype was recovered from a man aged 25-40 years in good health. This sequence joins TRBV5-1 and TRBJ2-7; no firm D call. DNA of the CDR3: TGCGCCAGCAGCTCCGGCAGGTGGCAGTACTTC. Protein sequence: CASSSGRWQYF.